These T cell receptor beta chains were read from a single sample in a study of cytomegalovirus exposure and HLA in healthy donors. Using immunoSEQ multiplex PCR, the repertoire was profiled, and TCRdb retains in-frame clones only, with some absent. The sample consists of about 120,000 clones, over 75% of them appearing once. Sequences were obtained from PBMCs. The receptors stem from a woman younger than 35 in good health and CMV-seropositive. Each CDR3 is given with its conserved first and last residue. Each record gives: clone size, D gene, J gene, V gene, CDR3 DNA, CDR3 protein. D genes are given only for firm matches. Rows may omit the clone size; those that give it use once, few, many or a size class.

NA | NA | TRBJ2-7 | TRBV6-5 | TGTGCCAGCAGTGCCTCTACTAGCTATGGGCAGTACTTC | CASSASTSYGQYF
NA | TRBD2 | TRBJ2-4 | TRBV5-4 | TGTGCCAGCAGCCGCTGGGGCGGGGGGGTGAACAACATTCAGTACTTC | CASSRWGGGVNNIQYF
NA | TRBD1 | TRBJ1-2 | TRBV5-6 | TGTGCCAGCAGCTTAGACAGGGATGGAGACTATGGCTACACCTTC | CASSLDRDGDYGYTF
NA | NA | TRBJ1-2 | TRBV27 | TGTGCCAGCAGCCCGTTAGGGGTACGGGTGGGTTATGGCTACACCTTC | CASSPLGVRVGYGYTF
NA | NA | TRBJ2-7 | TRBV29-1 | TGCAGCGTTGCGAAAAGGGGCCCCTACGAGCAGTACTTC | CSVAKRGPYEQYF
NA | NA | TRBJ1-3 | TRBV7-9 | TGTGCCAGCAGCTTCGGGGGTTCTGGAAACACCATATATTTT | CASSFGGSGNTIYF
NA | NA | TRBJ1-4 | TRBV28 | TGTGCCAGCACCATGGGGGGGGGAAGTGAAAAACTGTTTTTT | CASTMGGGSEKLFF
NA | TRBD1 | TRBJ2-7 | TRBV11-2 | TGTGCCAGCAGCATACAGGGGACCTCCTACGAGCAGTACTTC | CASSIQGTSYEQYF
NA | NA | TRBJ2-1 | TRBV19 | TGTGCCAGTAGTATCGGAGGGGGGGTGCTGGGGTCCTACAATGAGCAGTTCTTC | CASSIGGGVLGSYNEQFF
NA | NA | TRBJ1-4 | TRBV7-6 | TGTGCCAGCAGCCCGGGGGGGTCAGGCGCAACGAACATAGCAACTAATGAAAAACTGTTTTTT | CASSPGGSGATNIATNEKLFF
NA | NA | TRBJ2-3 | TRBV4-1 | TGCGCCAGCAGCCAAGGTTACGGGGCAGATACGCAGTATTTT | CASSQGYGADTQYF
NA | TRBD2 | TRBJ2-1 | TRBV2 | TGTGCCAGCAGTGCCCTAGCGGGGTTATACAATGAGCAGTTCTTC | CASSALAGLYNEQFF
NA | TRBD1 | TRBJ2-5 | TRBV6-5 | TGTGCCAGCAGGTACAGGGGCAGGGAGACCCAGTACTTC | CASRYRGRETQYF
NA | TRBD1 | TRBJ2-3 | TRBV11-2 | TGTGCCAGCAGTACCAACAGGGGAGATACGCAGTATTTT | CASSTNRGDTQYF
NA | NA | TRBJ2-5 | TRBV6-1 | TGTGCCAGCAGTCCAGGGCTGGTCGAGACCCAGTACTTC | CASSPGLVETQYF
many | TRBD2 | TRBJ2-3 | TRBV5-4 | TGTGCCAGCAGCCGGAGCGGGAGGGGAACAGATACGCAGTATTTT | CASSRSGRGTDTQYF
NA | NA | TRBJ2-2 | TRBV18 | TGTGCCAGCTCACCCGACAGGAGCGGGGAGCTGTTTTTT | CASSPDRSGELFF
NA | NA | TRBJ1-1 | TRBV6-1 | TGTGCCAGCAGTCTTGGGGGCTTGAACACTGAAGCTTTCTTT | CASSLGGLNTEAFF
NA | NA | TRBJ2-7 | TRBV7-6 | TGTGCCAGCAGCTTAGGAGGCGGCGAGCAGTACTTC | CASSLGGGEQYF